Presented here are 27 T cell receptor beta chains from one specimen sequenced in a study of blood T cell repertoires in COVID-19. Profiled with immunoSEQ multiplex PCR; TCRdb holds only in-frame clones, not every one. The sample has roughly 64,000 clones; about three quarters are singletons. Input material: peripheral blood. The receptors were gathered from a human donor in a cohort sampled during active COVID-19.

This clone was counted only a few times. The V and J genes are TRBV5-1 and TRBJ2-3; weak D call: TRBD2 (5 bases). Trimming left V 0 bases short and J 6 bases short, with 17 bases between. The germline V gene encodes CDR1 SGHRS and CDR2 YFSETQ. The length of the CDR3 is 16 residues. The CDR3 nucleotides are TGCGCCAGCAGCTTGGCCATAGACTATGCACTTGATACGCAGTATTTT. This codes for CASSLAIDYALDTQYF. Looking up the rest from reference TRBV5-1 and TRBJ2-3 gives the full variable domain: KAGVTQTPRYLIKTRGQQVTLSCSPISGHRSVSWYQQTPGQGLQFLFEYFSETQRNKGNFPGRFSGRQFSNSRSEMNVSTLELGDSALYLCASSLAIDYALDTQYFGPGTRLTVL.

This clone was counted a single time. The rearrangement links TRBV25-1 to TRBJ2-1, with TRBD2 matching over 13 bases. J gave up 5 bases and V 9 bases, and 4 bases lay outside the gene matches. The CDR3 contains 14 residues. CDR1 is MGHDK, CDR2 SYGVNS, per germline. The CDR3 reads CASRTSGGHNEQFF. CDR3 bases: TGTGCCAGTAGGACTAGCGGGGGACACAATGAGCAGTTCTTC.

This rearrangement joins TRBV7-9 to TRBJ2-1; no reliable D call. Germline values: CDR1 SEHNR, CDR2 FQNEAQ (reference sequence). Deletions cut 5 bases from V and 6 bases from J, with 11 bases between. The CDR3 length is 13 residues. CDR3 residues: CASSPSSLNEQFF. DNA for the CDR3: TGTGCCAGCAGCCCATCGAGCCTCAATGAGCAGTTCTTC.

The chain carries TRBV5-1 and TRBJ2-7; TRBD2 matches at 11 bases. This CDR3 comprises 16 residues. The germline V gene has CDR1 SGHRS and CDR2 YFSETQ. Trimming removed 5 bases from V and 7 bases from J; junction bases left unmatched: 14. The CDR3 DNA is TGCGCCAGCAGAGGAAGGGGTAGCGGGGGGGCCGAGGAGCAGTACTTC. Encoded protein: CASRGRGSGGAEEQYF.

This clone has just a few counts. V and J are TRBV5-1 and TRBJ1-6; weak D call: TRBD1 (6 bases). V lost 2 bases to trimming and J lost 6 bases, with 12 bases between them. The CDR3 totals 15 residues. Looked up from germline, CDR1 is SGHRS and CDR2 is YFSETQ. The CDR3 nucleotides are TGCGCCAGCAGCTTACTTGGACAGTTTAATTCACCCCTCCACTTT. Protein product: CASSLLGQFNSPLHF.

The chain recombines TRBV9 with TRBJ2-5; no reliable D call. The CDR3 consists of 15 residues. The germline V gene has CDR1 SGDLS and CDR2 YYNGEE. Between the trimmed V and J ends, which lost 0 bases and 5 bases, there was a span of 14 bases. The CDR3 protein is CASSVAFDTLETQYF. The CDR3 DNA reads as TGTGCCAGCAGCGTAGCTTTCGACACCCTTGAGACCCAGTACTTC.

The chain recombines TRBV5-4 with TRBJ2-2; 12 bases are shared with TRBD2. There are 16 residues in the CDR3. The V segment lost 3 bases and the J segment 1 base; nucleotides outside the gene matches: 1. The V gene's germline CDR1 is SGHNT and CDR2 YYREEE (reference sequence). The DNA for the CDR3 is TGTGCCAGCAGCTCGGGACTAGCGGGGAACACCGGGGAGCTGTTTTTT. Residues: CASSSGLAGNTGELFF.

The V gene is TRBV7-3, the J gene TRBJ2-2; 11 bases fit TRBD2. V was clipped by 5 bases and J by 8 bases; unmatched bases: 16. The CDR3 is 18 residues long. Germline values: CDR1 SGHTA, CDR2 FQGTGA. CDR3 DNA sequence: TGTGCCAGCAGCCTCCTGAGGCTAGCGGGGGGCGACGAGGGGGAGCTGTTTTTT. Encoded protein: CASSLLRLAGGDEGELFF.

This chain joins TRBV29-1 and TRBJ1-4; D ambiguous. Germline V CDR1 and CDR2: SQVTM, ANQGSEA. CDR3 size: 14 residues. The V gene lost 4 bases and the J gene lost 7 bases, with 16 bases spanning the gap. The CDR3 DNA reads TGCAGCGTTGTTGCAGGAAAGCTTGGTGAAAAACTGTTTTTT. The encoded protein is CSVVAGKLGEKLFF.

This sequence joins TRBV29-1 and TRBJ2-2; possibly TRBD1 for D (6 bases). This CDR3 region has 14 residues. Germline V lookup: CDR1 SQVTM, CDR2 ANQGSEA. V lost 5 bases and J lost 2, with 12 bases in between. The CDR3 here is CSVPGTRNTGELFF. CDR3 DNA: TGCAGCGTTCCAGGGACACGAAACACCGGGGAGCTGTTTTTT.

The CDR3 DNA follows: TGTGCCAGCAGCACTAGGACTAGCGGGGGCCCTCTTGGAGAGACCCAGTACTTC. Protein: CASSTRTSGGPLGETQYF. V and J are TRBV5-6 and TRBJ2-5; 13 bases align to TRBD2. CDR1 SGHDT and CDR2 YYEEEE come from the germline V gene. This CDR3 is built from 18 residues. V lost 4 bases to trimming and J lost 4 bases; unmatched junction nucleotides: 13.

The CDR3 reads CASRLRGLAGGLSYNEQFF. The CDR3 DNA reads TGTGCCAGCAGGCTACGGGGACTAGCGGGGGGCCTCTCCTACAATGAGCAGTTCTTC. The rearrangement uses TRBV3-1 (or the pseudogene TRBV3-2) and TRBJ2-1, with 15 bases matching TRBD2. The V segment lost 6 bases and the J segment 0 bases; nucleotides outside the gene matches: 9. The CDR3 runs 19 residues. Germline V gene data show CDR1 as LGHDT and CDR2 as YNNKEL (reference sequence).

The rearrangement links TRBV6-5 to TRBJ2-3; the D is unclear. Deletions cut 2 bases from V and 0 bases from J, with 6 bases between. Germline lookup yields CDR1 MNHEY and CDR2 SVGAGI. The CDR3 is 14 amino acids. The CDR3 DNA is TGTGCCAGCAGTTACGCGACTAGCACAGATACGCAGTATTTT. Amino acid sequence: CASSYATSTDTQYF.

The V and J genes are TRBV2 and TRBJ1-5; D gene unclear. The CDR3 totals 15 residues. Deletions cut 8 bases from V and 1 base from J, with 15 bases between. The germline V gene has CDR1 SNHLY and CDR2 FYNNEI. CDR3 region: CASGLTDLSNQPQHF. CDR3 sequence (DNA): TGTGCCAGCGGTTTAACAGATCTAAGCAATCAGCCCCAGCATTTT.

CDR3: CASSLRGPDNSPLHF. In DNA form, the CDR3 reads TGTGCCAGCAGTTTGAGGGGGCCTGATAATTCACCCCTCCACTTT. The V and J genes are TRBV28 and TRBJ1-6, with TRBD1 matching over 7 bases. J lost 5 bases, V lost 3 bases, and 4 bases had no gene match. This CDR3 has 15 residues. Germline CDR1 MDHEN, CDR2 SYDVKM.

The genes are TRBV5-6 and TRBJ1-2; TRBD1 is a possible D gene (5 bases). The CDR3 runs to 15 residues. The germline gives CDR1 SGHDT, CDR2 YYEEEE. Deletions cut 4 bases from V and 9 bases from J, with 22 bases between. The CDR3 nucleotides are TGTGCCAGCAGCCCCCCGGGGGGGGAGGGTTCCCGCTACACCTTC. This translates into CASSPPGGEGSRYTF.

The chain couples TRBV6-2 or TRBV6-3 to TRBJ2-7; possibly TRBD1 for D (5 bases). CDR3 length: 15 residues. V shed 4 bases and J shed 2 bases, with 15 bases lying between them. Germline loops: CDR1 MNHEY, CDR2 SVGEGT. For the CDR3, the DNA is TGTGCCAGCAGTTGGGGCGGACCCCTGACCTACGAGCAGTACTTC. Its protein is CASSWGGPLTYEQYF.

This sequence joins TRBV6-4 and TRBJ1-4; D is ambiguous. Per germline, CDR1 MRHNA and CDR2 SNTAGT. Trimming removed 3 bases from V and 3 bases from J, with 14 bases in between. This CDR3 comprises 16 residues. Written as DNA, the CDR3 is TGTGCCAGCAGTGATCCGTTCTTACTGTCTAATGAAAAACTGTTTTTT. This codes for CASSDPFLLSNEKLFF.

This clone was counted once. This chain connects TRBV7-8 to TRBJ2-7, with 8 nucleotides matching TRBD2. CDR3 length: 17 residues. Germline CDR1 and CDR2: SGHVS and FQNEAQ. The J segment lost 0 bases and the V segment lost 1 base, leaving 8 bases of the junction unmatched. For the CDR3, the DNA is TGTGCCAGCAGCTTAGAGGCGAGCGGGGGATTCTCCTACGAGCAGTACTTC. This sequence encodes CASSLEASGGFSYEQYF.

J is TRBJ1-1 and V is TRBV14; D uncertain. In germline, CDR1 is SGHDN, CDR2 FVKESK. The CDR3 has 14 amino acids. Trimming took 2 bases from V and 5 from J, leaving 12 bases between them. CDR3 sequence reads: CASSQLPAGTEAFF. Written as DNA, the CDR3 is TGTGCCAGCAGCCAACTCCCCGCGGGAACTGAAGCTTTCTTT.

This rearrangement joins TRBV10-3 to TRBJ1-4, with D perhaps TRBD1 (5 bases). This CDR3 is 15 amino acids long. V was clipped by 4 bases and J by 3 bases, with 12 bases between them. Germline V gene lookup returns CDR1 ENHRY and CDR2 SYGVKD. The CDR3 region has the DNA TGTGCCATCAGTGTTGGGAGGGGAGCTAATGAAAAACTGTTTTTT. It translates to CAISVGRGANEKLFF.

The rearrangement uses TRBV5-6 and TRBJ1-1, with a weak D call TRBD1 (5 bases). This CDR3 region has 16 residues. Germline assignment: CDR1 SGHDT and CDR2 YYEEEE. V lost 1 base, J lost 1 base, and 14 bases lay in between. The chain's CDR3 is CASSLPSWGGNTEAFF. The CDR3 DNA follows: TGTGCCAGCAGCTTGCCGTCCTGGGGGGGGAACACTGAAGCTTTCTTT.

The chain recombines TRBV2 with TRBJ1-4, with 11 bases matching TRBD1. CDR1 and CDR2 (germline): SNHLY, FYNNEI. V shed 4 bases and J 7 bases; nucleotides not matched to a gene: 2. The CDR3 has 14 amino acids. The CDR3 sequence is CASSAGQGGEKLFF. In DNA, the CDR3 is TGTGCCAGCAGTGCGGGACAGGGGGGTGAAAAACTGTTTTTT.

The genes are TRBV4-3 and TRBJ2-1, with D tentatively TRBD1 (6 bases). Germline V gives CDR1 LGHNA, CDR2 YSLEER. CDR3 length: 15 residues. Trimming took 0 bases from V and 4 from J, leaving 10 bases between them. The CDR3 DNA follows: TGCGCCAGCAGCCAAGATCCCGACAGGTACAATGAGCAGTTCTTC. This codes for CASSQDPDRYNEQFF.

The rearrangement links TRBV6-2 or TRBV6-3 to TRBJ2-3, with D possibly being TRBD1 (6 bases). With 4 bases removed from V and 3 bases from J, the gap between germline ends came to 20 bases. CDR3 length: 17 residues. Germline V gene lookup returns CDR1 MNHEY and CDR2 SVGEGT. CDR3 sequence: CASSSLPRGGRTDTQYF. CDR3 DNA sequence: TGTGCCAGCAGTTCCCTCCCCAGGGGCGGTAGGACAGATACGCAGTATTTT.

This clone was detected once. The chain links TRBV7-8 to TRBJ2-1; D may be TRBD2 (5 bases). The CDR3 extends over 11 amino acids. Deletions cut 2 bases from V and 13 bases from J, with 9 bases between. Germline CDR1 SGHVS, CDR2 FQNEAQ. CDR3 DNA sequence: TGTGCCAGCAGCTTACTGGACTCCCAGTTCTTC. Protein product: CASSLLDSQFF. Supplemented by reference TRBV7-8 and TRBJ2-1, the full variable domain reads GAGVSQSPRYKVAKRGQDVALRCDPISGHVSLFWYQQALGQGPEFLTYFQNEAQLDKSGLPSDRFFAERPEGSVSTLKIQRTQQEDSAVYLCASSLLDSQFFGPGTRLTVL.

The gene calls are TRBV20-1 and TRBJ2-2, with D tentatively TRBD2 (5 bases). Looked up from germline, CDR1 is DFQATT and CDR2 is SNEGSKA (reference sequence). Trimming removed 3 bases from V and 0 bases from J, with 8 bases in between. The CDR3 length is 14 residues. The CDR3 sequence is CSASPGTNTGELFF. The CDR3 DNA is TGCAGTGCTAGTCCGGGGACGAACACCGGGGAGCTGTTTTTT.